The rows below give T cell receptor beta chains drawn from one sample of a study of T cells in Graves' hyperthyroidism and ophthalmopathy. MiXCR was run by TCRdb on the multiplex PCR reads, yielding one entry per CDR3 protein. The sample yields roughly 400,000 distinct CDR3 sequences, more than 20% seen once. The sequenced sample consisted of blood. All receptors derive from a man aged 45-65 years with Graves' hyperthyroidism. Each CDR3 is given with its conserved first and last residue. Each record gives: clone size, J gene, V gene, D gene, CDR3 protein, CDR3 DNA. The D gene is left open where the match is weak. Part of the rows lack a size; the others show once, few, many or a class for expanded clones.

>.|TRBJ2-5|TRBV20-1|TRBD2
CSATISGGAGETQYF
TGCAGTGCTACAATAAGCGGGGGTGCGGGGGAGACCCAGTACTTC
>.|TRBJ1-5|TRBV6-1|.
CASSGPGQNQPQHF
TGTGCCAGCAGTGGCCCCGGACAGAATCAGCCCCAGCATTTT
>.|TRBJ2-5|TRBV27|.
CASSLSLSQETQHF
TGTGCCAGCAGTTTATCGCTCAGTCAAGAGACCCAGCACTTC
>.|TRBJ1-3|TRBV20-1|.
CSALTPTYGNTIYF
TGCAGTGCCCTGACACCGACGTACGGAAACACCATATATTTT
>.|TRBJ1-1|TRBV19|.
CASSARGENTEAFF
TGTGCCAGTAGTGCCCGGGGGGAAAACACTGAAGCTTTCTTT
>many|TRBJ2-7|TRBV6-1|.
CASSTTGLTYEQYF
TGTGCCAGCAGCACCACAGGGCTCACTTACGAGCAGTACTTC
>few|TRBJ2-7|TRBV20-1|.
CSARSSPEQYF
TGCAGTGCTAGATCGAGCCCCGAGCAGTACTTC
>many|TRBJ2-7|TRBV2|.
CAITGRLSSYEQYF
TGTGCCATTACTGGAAGGCTTTCCTCCTACGAGCAGTACTTC
>many|TRBJ2-5|TRBV6-2/TRBV6-3|.
CASSSRPPGRETQYF
TGTGCCAGCAGTTCGAGGCCTCCAGGGAGAGAGACCCAGTACTTC
>.|TRBJ1-3|TRBV30|.
CAWSVNRHTIYF
TGTGCCTGGAGTGTCAACCGCCACACCATATATTTT
>many|TRBJ2-5|TRBV28|.
CASKGTPVETQYF
TGTGCCAGCAAGGGGACACCAGTAGAGACCCAGTACTTC
>few|TRBJ2-5|TRBV5-4|.
CASSPRRDETQYF
TGTGCCAGCAGTCCCCGGCGGGACGAGACCCAGTACTTC
>.|TRBJ2-2|TRBV29-1|.
CSVVARQTNTGELFF
TGCAGCGTTGTGGCAAGACAAACGAACACCGGGGAGCTGTTTTTT
>.|TRBJ1-1|TRBV19|TRBD1
CASRKKGGANTEAFF
TGTGCCAGTAGGAAAAAAGGGGGCGCGAACACTGAAGCTTTCTTT
>many|TRBJ2-7|TRBV7-9|.
CASSLAQGTYSYEQYF
TGTGCCAGCAGCTTAGCGCAAGGGACATACTCCTACGAGCAGTACTTC
>.|TRBJ2-2|TRBV5-5|.
CASSEGVPGELFF
TGTGCCAGCAGTGAGGGGGTCCCCGGGGAGCTGTTTTTT
>.|TRBJ2-3|TRBV20-1|TRBD2
CSARAFLAGGTDTQYF
TGCAGTGCTAGAGCTTTTTTAGCGGGAGGCACAGATACGCAGTATTTT
>few|TRBJ2-3|TRBV30|.
CAWSVGTDTQYF
TGTGCCTGGAGTGTGGGGACAGATACGCAGTATTTT
>.|TRBJ2-7|TRBV12-3/TRBV12-4|.
CASSFSALPEEQYF
TGTGCCAGCAGTTTTTCCGCGCTGCCTGAAGAGCAGTACTTC
>.|TRBJ2-3|TRBV4-1|.
CASSRGSGSTDTQYF
TGCGCCAGCAGCCGAGGTAGCGGCAGCACAGATACGCAGTATTTT
>.|TRBJ2-2|TRBV7-9|TRBD2
CASGGHKGLAGAVFTGELFF
TGTGCCAGCGGCGGCCATAAGGGACTAGCGGGAGCAGTATTCACCGGGGAGCTGTTTTTT
>.|TRBJ2-1|TRBV20-1|TRBD1
CSAFRDRENDQFF
TGCAGTGCCTTCCGGGACAGAGAAAATGATCAGTTCTTC
>.|TRBJ2-7|TRBV12-3/TRBV12-4|TRBD1
CASRTGTGWHEQYF
TGTGCCAGCAGAACCGGGACAGGGTGGCACGAGCAGTACTTC
>.|TRBJ2-1|TRBV12-3/TRBV12-4|TRBD2
CASSTGLAEGNEQFF
TGTGCCAGCAGTACGGGACTAGCGGAGGGGAATGAGCAGTTCTTC
>few|TRBJ1-1|TRBV18|.
CASSLSLLGGLGTEAFF
TGTGCCAGCTCCCTATCCCTATTGGGAGGACTTGGCACTGAAGCTTTCTTT
>few|TRBJ1-6|TRBV7-2|.
CASSLVGGVNSPLHF
TGTGCCAGCAGCTTAGTGGGGGGGGTTAATTCACCCCTCCACTTT
>.|TRBJ1-5|TRBV13|.
CASSQRVGNQPQHF
TGTGCCAGCAGCCAAAGGGTTGGCAATCAGCCCCAGCATTTT
>.|TRBJ1-1|TRBV12-3/TRBV12-4|.
CASSFVRATEAFF
TGTGCCAGCAGTTTTGTCAGGGCGACTGAAGCTTTCTTT
>.|TRBJ2-1|TRBV5-1|TRBD2
CASSQRTSGRVGEQFF
TGCGCCAGCAGCCAGAGGACTAGCGGGAGGGTTGGTGAGCAGTTCTTC
>many|TRBJ1-2|TRBV28|.
CASSSEAGPNYGYTF
TGTGCCAGCAGTTCGGAGGCGGGCCCTAACTATGGCTACACCTTC
>few|TRBJ2-1|TRBV18|TRBD2
CASSPPSGSWNEQFF
TGTGCCAGCTCACCGCCCAGCGGGAGTTGGAATGAGCAGTTCTTC
>many|TRBJ2-3|TRBV28|TRBD2
CASSLLPKFRREGQADTQYF
TGTGCCAGCAGTTTATTGCCAAAGTTTCGGCGGGAGGGCCAGGCAGATACGCAGTATTTT
>many|TRBJ2-5|TRBV7-8|TRBD2
CASSPLAGASETQYF
TGTGCCAGCAGCCCCCTAGCGGGAGCATCAGAGACCCAGTACTTC
>.|TRBJ2-3|TRBV5-1|TRBD1
CASSKGQGPDTQYF
TGCGCCAGCAGCAAAGGACAGGGGCCAGATACGCAGTATTTT
>.|TRBJ2-4|TRBV27|.
CARIQGTHKLAKNIQYF
TGTGCCAGGATACAGGGCACCCACAAACTAGCCAAAAACATTCAGTACTTC
>.|TRBJ2-5|TRBV27|TRBD2
CASSSDRSGSGETQYF
TGTGCCAGCAGTTCCGACCGGAGCGGGAGTGGAGAGACCCAGTACTTC
>few|TRBJ1-2|TRBV11-2|.
CASSLTNSDGYTF
TGTGCCAGCAGCTTAACGAACAGTGATGGCTACACCTTC
>.|TRBJ1-5|TRBV29-1|TRBD1
CSVVFGTGGLSNQPQHF
TGCAGCGTTGTATTCGGGACAGGGGGCCTCAGCAATCAGCCCCAGCATTTT
>.|TRBJ2-2|TRBV4-1|TRBD2
CASSLLAGVDTGELFF
TGCGCCAGCAGCCTCCTGGCGGGGGTGGACACCGGGGAGCTGTTTTTT
>.|TRBJ2-4|TRBV5-1|.
CASSLAGSGNIQYF
TGCGCCAGCAGTCTCGCCGGGAGTGGGAACATTCAGTACTTC
>.|TRBJ1-4|TRBV5-1|TRBD1
CASSGSGTENEKLFF
TGCGCCAGCAGCGGATCCGGGACAGAGAATGAAAAACTGTTTTTT
>many|TRBJ2-7|TRBV30|.
CAWRVDSYEQYF
TGTGCCTGGAGGGTGGACTCGTACGAGCAGTACTTC
>few|TRBJ1-2|TRBV2|TRBD1
CASSPWTGGHGYTF
TGTGCCAGCAGCCCCTGGACAGGGGGCCATGGCTACACCTTC
>.|TRBJ1-1|TRBV27|TRBD1
CARLEGTENTEAFF
TGTGCCCGCTTAGAAGGGACAGAAAACACTGAAGCTTTCTTT
>.|TRBJ1-5|TRBV19|TRBD1
CASRSQGAGNQPQHF
TGTGCCAGTAGATCCCAGGGGGCTGGCAATCAGCCCCAGCATTTT
>.|TRBJ1-5|TRBV18|.
CASSPAGGQAQPQHF
TGTGCCAGCTCACCAGCCGGGGGTCAGGCGCAGCCCCAGCATTTT
>.|TRBJ2-7|TRBV28|TRBD1
CASSLTGTGFSEQYF
TGTGCCAGCAGCCTAACCGGGACAGGGTTCTCCGAGCAGTACTTC
>many|TRBJ2-5|TRBV28|.
CASSLSSGGGQETQYF
TGTGCCAGCAGTTTATCAAGTGGAGGAGGGCAAGAGACCCAGTACTTC